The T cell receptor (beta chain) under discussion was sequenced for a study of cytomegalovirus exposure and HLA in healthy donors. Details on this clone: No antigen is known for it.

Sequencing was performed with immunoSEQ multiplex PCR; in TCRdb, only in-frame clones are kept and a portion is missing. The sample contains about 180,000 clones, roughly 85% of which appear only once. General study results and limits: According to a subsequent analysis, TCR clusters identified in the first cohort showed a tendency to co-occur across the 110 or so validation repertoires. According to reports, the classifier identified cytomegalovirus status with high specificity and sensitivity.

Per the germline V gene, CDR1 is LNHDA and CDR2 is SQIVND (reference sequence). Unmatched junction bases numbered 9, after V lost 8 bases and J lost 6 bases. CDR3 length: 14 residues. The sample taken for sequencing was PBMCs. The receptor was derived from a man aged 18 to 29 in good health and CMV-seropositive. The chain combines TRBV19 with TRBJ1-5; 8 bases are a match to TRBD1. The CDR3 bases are TGTGCCAGTGGGCAGGGGGCAATCGTTCAGCCCCAGCATTTT. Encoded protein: CASGQGAIVQPQHF.